This TCR beta chain was identified in a study of beta chain features in type 1 diabetes. General observations from the study: No resolution was reached here on whether HLA type influences TCRB rearrangement.

As for this clone: The antigen remains undetermined.

The whole isolated RNA underwent reverse transcription, so sequencing captured expressed TCRB transcripts. Produced via immunoSEQ multiplex PCR; TCRdb's table is partial and in-frame only. The data show approximately 140,000 clones, roughly 50% seen once. This TCR came from a man aged 18 to 30 in good health. The sample taken for sequencing was Tregs from blood.

CDR3 protein: CASSLAGYTREQFF. In DNA form, the CDR3 reads TGTGCCAGCAGCTTAGCCGGGTACACCCGAGAGCAGTTCTTC. The chain links TRBV11-1 to TRBJ2-1; D not resolved. Deletions cut 0 bases from V and 10 bases from J, with 13 bases between. The CDR3 is 14 residues long. Germline V lookup: CDR1 SGHAT, CDR2 FQDESV (reference sequence).